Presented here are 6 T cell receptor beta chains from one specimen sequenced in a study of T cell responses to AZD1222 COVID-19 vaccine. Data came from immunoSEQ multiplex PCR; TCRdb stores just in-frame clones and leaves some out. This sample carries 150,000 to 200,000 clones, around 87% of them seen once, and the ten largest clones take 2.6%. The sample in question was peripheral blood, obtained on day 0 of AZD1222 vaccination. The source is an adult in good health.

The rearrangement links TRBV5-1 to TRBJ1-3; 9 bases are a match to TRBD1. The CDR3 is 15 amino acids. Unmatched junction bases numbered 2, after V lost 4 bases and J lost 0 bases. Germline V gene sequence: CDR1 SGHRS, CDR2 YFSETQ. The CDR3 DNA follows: TGCGCCAGCAGCCGACAGGGGGACTCTGGAAACACCATATATTTT. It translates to CASSRQGDSGNTIYF.

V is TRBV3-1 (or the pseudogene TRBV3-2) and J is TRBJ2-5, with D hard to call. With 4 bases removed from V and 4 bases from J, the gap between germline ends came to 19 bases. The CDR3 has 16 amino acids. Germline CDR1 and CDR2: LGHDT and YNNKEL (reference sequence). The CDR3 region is CASSPHAGIRGETQYF. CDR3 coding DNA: TGTGCCAGCAGCCCCCATGCTGGAATCCGAGGAGAGACCCAGTACTTC.

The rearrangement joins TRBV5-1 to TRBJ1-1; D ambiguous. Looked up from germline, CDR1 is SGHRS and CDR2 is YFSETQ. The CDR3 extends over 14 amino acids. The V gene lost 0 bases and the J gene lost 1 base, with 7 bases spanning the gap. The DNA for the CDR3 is TGCGCCAGCAGCTTGGTTGCCAGGAACACTGAAGCTTTCTTT. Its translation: CASSLVARNTEAFF.

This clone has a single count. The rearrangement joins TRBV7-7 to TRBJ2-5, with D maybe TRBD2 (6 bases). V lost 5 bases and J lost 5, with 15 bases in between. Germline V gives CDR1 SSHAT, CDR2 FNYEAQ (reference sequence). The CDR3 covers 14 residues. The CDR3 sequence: CASSPRGGAETQYF. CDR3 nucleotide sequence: TGTGCCAGCAGCCCGAGGGGAGGAGCGGAGACCCAGTACTTC.

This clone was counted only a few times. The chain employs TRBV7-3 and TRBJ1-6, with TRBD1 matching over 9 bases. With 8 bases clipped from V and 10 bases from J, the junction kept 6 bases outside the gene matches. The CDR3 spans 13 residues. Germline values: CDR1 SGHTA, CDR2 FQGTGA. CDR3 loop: CASSDRGGSPLHF. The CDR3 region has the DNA TGTGCCAGCTCCGACAGGGGGGGATCACCCCTCCACTTT.

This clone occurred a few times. CDR3: CASSPETGFNEKLFF. The CDR3 DNA reads TGTGCCAGTAGTCCTGAGACTGGATTTAATGAAAAACTGTTTTTT. The chain uses TRBV19 and TRBJ1-4; D uncertain. There are 15 residues in the CDR3. Germline assignment: CDR1 LNHDA and CDR2 SQIVND (reference sequence). Trimming stripped 5 bases from V and 4 bases from J, with 14 bases between.